This TCR beta chain emerged from a study of blood T cell repertoires in COVID-19. For the study at large: Acute-phase and convalescent COVID-19 samples originated in the United States, Italy and Spain. Sources were T cells, B-cell-depleted T cells, or PBMCs; the material itself was cDNA or gDNA.

In the authors' workflow: For nucleated cells, counts were estimated from reference gene primer amplification. TCRdb's copy holds only in-frame clones and misses some; the assay was immunoSEQ multiplex PCR. V and J calls and clone size follow that table, whereas D and trimming were derived from the DNA. Of 200,000 to 250,000 clones in the sample, 65% to 85% were seen once. Germline V gene lookup returns CDR1 KGHSH and CDR2 LQKENI. V shed 5 bases, J shed 5 bases, and the junction held 7 bases outside the gene matches. This CDR3 contains 14 residues. Enrolled through a virtual design, the participants were between roughly 18 and 100 years of age and came from fewer than 30 US areas.

The receptor's source is a man aged 30 to 39 with acute COVID-19. The specimen sequenced was PBMCs or T cells enriched from blood (not recorded which). The chain recombines TRBV18 with TRBJ2-5, with TRBD2 matching 8 bases. CDR3 sequence: CASSRAGAGETQYF. Here the CDR3 DNA reads TGTGCCAGCTCAAGAGCGGGGGCCGGGGAGACCCAGTACTTC. Full variable domain (rest looked up from reference TRBV18 and TRBJ2-5): NAGVMQNPRHLVRRRGQEARLRCSPMKGHSHVYWYRQLPEEGLKFMVYLQKENIIDESGMPKERFSAEFPKEGPSILRIQQVVRGDSAAYFCASSRAGAGETQYFGPGTRLLVL.